These T cell receptor beta chains were read from a single sample in a study of tumor-infiltrating lymphocytes in oesophageal squamous cell carcinoma. MiXCR, applied by TCRdb to the PCR reads, yields one record per CDR3 protein. The sample shows about 12,000 distinct CDR3 sequences, about half of them seen only once. Sequencing used normal esophageal tissue next to the tumor. The receptors come from a male donor with esophageal squamous cell carcinoma. Both conserved end residues are part of each CDR3. Each record gives: D gene, J gene, V gene, clone size, CDR3 length, CDR3 protein, CDR3 DNA. D genes are given only for firm matches. A row's size may be missing; if present it is once, few, many or a size class.

TRBD1 | TRBJ2-5 | TRBV7-8 | NA | 16 | CASSLDGTGWLETQYF | TGTGCCAGCAGCCTAGATGGGACAGGGTGGTTGGAGACCCAGTACTTC
TRBD2 | TRBJ2-7 | TRBV12-3/TRBV12-4 | NA | 14 | CASSPETSGYEQYF | TGTGCCAGCAGCCCCGAGACTAGCGGCTACGAGCAGTACTTC
TRBD2 | TRBJ2-3 | TRBV6-1 | many | 13 | CASTAGGMDTQYF | TGTGCCAGCACGGCGGGGGGCATGGATACGCAGTATTTT
NA | TRBJ2-3 | TRBV12-3/TRBV12-4 | NA | 16 | CASSLPEGTVTDTQYF | TGTGCCAGCAGCCTCCCGGAGGGGACAGTCACAGATACGCAGTATTTT
TRBD2 | TRBJ2-2 | TRBV7-6 | once | 16 | CASSLGTSGNTGELFF | TGTGCCAGCAGCTTAGGGACTAGCGGGAACACCGGGGAGCTGTTTTTT
TRBD1 | TRBJ2-7 | TRBV28 | once | 16 | CASSLPGTGDSYEQYF | TGTGCCAGCAGTTTACCCGGGACAGGGGATTCCTACGAGCAGTACTTC
NA | TRBJ1-1 | TRBV12-3/TRBV12-4 | NA | 14 | CASSLQGGTAEAFF | TGTGCCAGCAGTTTACAAGGGGGGACTGCTGAAGCTTTCTTT
NA | TRBJ1-1 | TRBV25-1 | many | 13 | CASRTQWGTEAFF | TGTGCCAGCAGAACACAGTGGGGCACTGAAGCTTTCTTT
NA | TRBJ2-7 | TRBV6-1 | NA | 15 | CASRLRANGYYEQYF | TGTGCCAGCAGACTCCGGGCCAATGGATACTACGAGCAGTACTTC
NA | TRBJ2-1 | TRBV10-3 | NA | 20 | CAISESPSSWIRGYYNEQFF | TGTGCCATCAGTGAGTCCCCCTCCTCCTGGATCCGAGGGTACTACAATGAGCAGTTCTTC
TRBD2 | TRBJ2-1 | TRBV11-1 | NA | 16 | CASSLIPAGGYNEQFF | TGTGCCAGCAGCTTAATACCAGCGGGAGGTTACAATGAGCAGTTCTTC
NA | TRBJ2-3 | TRBV27 | few | 12 | CASKEGTDTQYF | TGTGCCAGCAAAGAAGGGACAGATACGCAGTATTTT
NA | TRBJ2-1 | TRBV30 | NA | 15 | CAWDYWDSTYNEQFF | TGTGCCTGGGACTATTGGGACTCAACCTACAATGAGCAGTTCTTC
TRBD1 | TRBJ2-4 | TRBV12-3/TRBV12-4 | few | 14 | CASSRDRVNSPLHF | TGTGCCAGCAGTCGGGACAGGGTCAATTCACCCCTCCACTTC
NA | TRBJ2-1 | TRBV11-2 | NA | 16 | CASSLDPVGNYNEQFF | TGTGCCAGCAGCTTAGACCCCGTGGGAAATTACAATGAGCAGTTCTTC
TRBD2 | TRBJ2-1 | TRBV7-9 | few | 14 | CASTIGGTYNEQFF | TGTGCCAGCACCATCGGGGGGACTTACAATGAGCAGTTCTTC
TRBD1 | TRBJ1-1 | TRBV6-5 | NA | 14 | CASARWTGGTEAFF | TGTGCCAGCGCTCGATGGACAGGGGGGACTGAAGCTTTCTTT
TRBD1 | TRBJ2-7 | TRBV7-7 | NA | 13 | CASSPDRVGEQYF | TGTGCTAGCAGCCCAGACAGGGTCGGTGAGCAGTACTTC
NA | TRBJ2-5 | TRBV6-1 | few | 17 | CASSDNYRRKPQETQYF | TGTGCCAGCAGTGATAATTATCGGAGAAAACCCCAAGAGACCCAGTACTTC
TRBD1 | TRBJ2-1 | TRBV28 | medium-sized | 17 | CASKGQPGQGKNNEQFF | TGTGCCAGCAAGGGTCAGCCGGGACAGGGCAAGAACAATGAGCAGTTCTTC
TRBD2 | TRBJ2-7 | TRBV9 | few | 14 | CASSPAGEGYEQYF | TGTGCCAGCAGCCCAGCGGGGGAAGGGTACGAGCAGTACTTC
NA | TRBJ1-6 | TRBV4-2 | NA | 14 | CASSQDARQETQYF | TGTGCCAGCAGCCAAGATGCGAGACAAGAGACCCAGTACTTT
TRBD2 | TRBJ2-1 | TRBV27 | NA | 16 | CASSLYLSSGRNEQFF | TGTGCCAGCAGTTTATATCTGTCTAGCGGACGCAATGAGCAGTTCTTC
NA | TRBJ1-1 | TRBV27 | many | 14 | CASRGRGMGTEAFF | TGTGCCAGTAGGGGGAGGGGGATGGGGACTGAAGCTTTCTTT
NA | TRBJ1-4 | TRBV28 | NA | 12 | CASSLTVGKLFF | TGTGCCAGCAGTTTAACGGTTGGAAAACTGTTTTTT
NA | TRBJ2-7 | TRBV7-9 | NA | 15 | CASSLEQGRAYEQYF | TGTGCCAGCAGCTTAGAACAGGGACGAGCCTACGAGCAGTACTTC
NA | TRBJ2-1 | TRBV7-6 | NA | 18 | CASSSPRGRWVFYNEQFF | TGTGCCAGCAGCTCACCGAGGGGACGTTGGGTGTTCTACAATGAGCAGTTCTTC
TRBD1 | TRBJ1-6 | TRBV6-1 | many | 14 | CAIKGASKNSPLHF | TGTGCCATCAAGGGGGCGAGTAAGAATTCACCCCTCCACTTT
TRBD1 | TRBJ2-7 | TRBV27 | few | 15 | CASSLAGTGSYEQYF | TGTGCCAGCAGTCTCGCCGGGACAGGGAGCTACGAGCAGTACTTC
NA | TRBJ2-1 | TRBV2 | many | 15 | CASSEGYLIGNEQFF | TGTGCCAGCAGTGAAGGATACCTTATAGGCAATGAGCAGTTCTTC
TRBD1 | TRBJ2-3 | TRBV7-2 | NA | 16 | CASSRDHGTGLYTQYF | TGTGCCAGCAGCAGGGACCACGGGACAGGGTTGTATACGCAGTATTTT
TRBD2 | TRBJ2-5 | TRBV10-3 | NA | 16 | CAISESGGGIQETQYF | TGTGCCATCAGTGAGAGCGGCGGGGGTATCCAAGAGACCCAGTACTTC
NA | TRBJ2-3 | TRBV5-1 | NA | 14 | CASSVSGSTDTQYF | TGCGCCAGCAGCGTAAGCGGGAGCACAGATACGCAGTATTTT
NA | TRBJ2-5 | TRBV7-3 | NA | 14 | CASSPRGRGETQYF | TGTGCCAGCAGCCCCAGGGGGCGGGGGGAGACCCAGTACTTC
NA | TRBJ2-7 | TRBV5-1 | NA | 14 | CASSWGAVGREQYF | TGCGCCAGCAGTTGGGGGGCCGTGGGTCGGGAGCAGTACTTC
TRBD2 | TRBJ2-3 | TRBV28 | NA | 20 | CASSYDFRLGGRVSTDTQYF | TGTGCCAGCAGTTATGATTTTCGGTTGGGCGGGAGGGTGAGCACAGATACGCAGTATTTT
NA | TRBJ1-2 | TRBV6-1 | many | 10 | CAAGAYGYTF | TGTGCGGCAGGGGCCTATGGCTACACCTTC
TRBD1 | TRBJ2-7 | TRBV7-4 | NA | 17 | CASSLHKTGLIYNEQYF | TGTGCCAGCAGCCTTCACAAGACAGGGCTCATCTACAATGAGCAGTACTTC
TRBD1 | TRBJ2-5 | TRBV5-1 | NA | 14 | CASSLGQGGETQYF | TGCGCCAGCAGCTTGGGACAGGGTGGCGAGACCCAGTACTTC
TRBD2 | TRBJ2-7 | TRBV11-2 | NA | 13 | CASSSRAGVEQYF | TGTGCCAGCAGCTCAAGGGCGGGGGTCGAGCAGTACTTC
TRBD1 | TRBJ2-1 | TRBV11-2 | NA | 15 | CASSFGQGSYNEQFF | TGTGCCAGCAGCTTTGGACAGGGCTCCTACAATGAGCAGTTCTTC